These 2 T cell receptor beta chains came from one sample sequenced in a study. TCRdb re-called the RT-PCR reads with MiXCR, one entry per CDR3 protein. Among about 680,000 distinct CDR3 sequences listed, about 14% were seen once. The sequencing sample was made of memory CD4+ T cells from blood. The receptors come from a female donor in good health, serving as a healthy control.

The gene calls are TRBV18 and TRBJ2-1; tentative D call: TRBD1 (6 bases). V was pared by 1 base and J by 5 bases, with 9 bases between. There are 14 residues in the CDR3. Per the germline V gene, CDR1 is KGHSH and CDR2 is LQKENI. The CDR3 DNA sequence: TGTGCCAGCTCACCACTAAGACAGGACAATGAGCAGTTCTTC. It is translated as CASSPLRQDNEQFF.

The CDR3 reads CASSQVVGGNYGYTF. Here the CDR3 DNA reads TGTGCCAGCAGCCAAGTCGTTGGGGGCAACTATGGCTACACCTTC. This chain uses TRBV3-1 with TRBJ1-2; weak D call: TRBD1 (6 bases). The CDR3 runs 15 residues. Trimming stripped 1 base from V and 2 bases from J, with 11 bases between. Germline CDR1 LGHDT, CDR2 YNNKEL (reference sequence).